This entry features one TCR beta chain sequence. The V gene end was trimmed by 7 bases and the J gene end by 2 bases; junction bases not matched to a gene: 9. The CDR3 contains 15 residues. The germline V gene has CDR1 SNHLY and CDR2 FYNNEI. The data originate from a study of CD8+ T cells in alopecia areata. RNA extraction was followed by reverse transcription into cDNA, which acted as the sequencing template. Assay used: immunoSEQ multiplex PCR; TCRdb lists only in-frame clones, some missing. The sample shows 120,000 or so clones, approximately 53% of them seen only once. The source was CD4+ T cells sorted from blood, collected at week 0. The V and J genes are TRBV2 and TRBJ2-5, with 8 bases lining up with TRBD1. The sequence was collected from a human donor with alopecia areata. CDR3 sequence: CASTWTGSRQETQYF. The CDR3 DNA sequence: TGTGCCAGCACCTGGACAGGGAGTCGGCAAGAGACCCAGTACTTC.